A selection of T cell receptor beta chains follows, all from one sample in a study of shared clonotypes between healthy human individuals. Clones were read by immunoSEQ multiplex PCR, and TCRdb kept only the in-frame ones, dropping some. The sample contains around 600,000 clones, around 95% of which appear only once. The sample comprised naive CD8+ T cells sorted from blood. Source of these receptors: a woman in her twenties or thirties in good health. CDR3s include the opening cysteine and the closing phenylalanine or tryptophan. D genes are given only for firm matches. A row's size may be missing; if present it is once, few, many or a size class.

TRBJ2-4 | - | TRBV2 | TRBD2 | TGTGCCAGCAGGAGGCTAGCGGAGGCCAAAAACATTCAGTACTTC | CASRRLAEAKNIQYF
TRBJ1-1 | - | TRBV10-3 | - | TGTGCCATCAAGTCGGGCAGCACTGAAGCTTTCTTT | CAIKSGSTEAFF
TRBJ2-6 | - | TRBV11-1 | - | TGTGCCAGCAGCTTAGGTGGGACTGGGGCCAACGTCCTGACTTTC | CASSLGGTGANVLTF
TRBJ2-7 | - | TRBV5-1 | - | TGCGCCAGCAGCTTGGGCCCAGGGGAGGGGATCCTCTACGAGCAGTACTTC | CASSLGPGEGILYEQYF
TRBJ1-3 | few | TRBV2 | TRBD1 | TGTGCCAGCAGTGCCGACAGGGGATCTGGAAACACCATATATTTT | CASSADRGSGNTIYF
TRBJ2-1 | - | TRBV6-5 | TRBD2 | TGTGCCAGCAGTGGACTAGCGAACAATGAGCAGTTCTTC | CASSGLANNEQFF
TRBJ2-3 | - | TRBV29-1 | - | TGCAGCGTTGCGGTCCCTCGTTCGGGAGATACGCAGTATTTT | CSVAVPRSGDTQYF
TRBJ1-2 | - | TRBV7-6 | TRBD1 | TGTGCCAGCAGCTTAGACGGGACAGGGTTCTATGGCTACACCTTC | CASSLDGTGFYGYTF
TRBJ2-7 | few | TRBV28 | TRBD2 | TGTGCCAGCACCAAGACTAGCGGGGAGGACGAGCAGTACTTC | CASTKTSGEDEQYF
TRBJ2-1 | - | TRBV6-4 | - | TGTGCCAGCAGTGACGGAACAGGACGCTTACCAGGAGAGCAGTTCTTC | CASSDGTGRLPGEQFF
TRBJ2-7 | - | TRBV2 | TRBD1 | TGTGCCAGCAGTCCCACAGGGGGCTTACCCTACGAGCAGTACTTC | CASSPTGGLPYEQYF
TRBJ1-2 | - | TRBV29-1 | - | TGCAGCGTTGAAGCAAAAGGGCAGGCTGTGGGCTACACCTTC | CSVEAKGQAVGYTF